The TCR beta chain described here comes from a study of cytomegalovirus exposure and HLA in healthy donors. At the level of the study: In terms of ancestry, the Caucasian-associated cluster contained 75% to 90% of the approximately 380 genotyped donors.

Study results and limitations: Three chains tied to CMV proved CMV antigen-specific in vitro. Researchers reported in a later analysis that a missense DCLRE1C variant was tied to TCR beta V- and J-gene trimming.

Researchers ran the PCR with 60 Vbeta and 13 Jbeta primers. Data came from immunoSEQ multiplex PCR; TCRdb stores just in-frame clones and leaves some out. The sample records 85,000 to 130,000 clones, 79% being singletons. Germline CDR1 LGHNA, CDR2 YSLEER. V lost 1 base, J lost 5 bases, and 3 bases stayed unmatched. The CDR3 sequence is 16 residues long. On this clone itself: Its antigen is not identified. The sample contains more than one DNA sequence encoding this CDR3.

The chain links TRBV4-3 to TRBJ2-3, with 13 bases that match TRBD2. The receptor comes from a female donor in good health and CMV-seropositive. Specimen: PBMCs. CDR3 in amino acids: CASSQVGTSGVDTQYF. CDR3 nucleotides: TGCGCCAGCAGCCAAGTGGGGACTAGCGGGGTAGATACGCAGTATTTT.